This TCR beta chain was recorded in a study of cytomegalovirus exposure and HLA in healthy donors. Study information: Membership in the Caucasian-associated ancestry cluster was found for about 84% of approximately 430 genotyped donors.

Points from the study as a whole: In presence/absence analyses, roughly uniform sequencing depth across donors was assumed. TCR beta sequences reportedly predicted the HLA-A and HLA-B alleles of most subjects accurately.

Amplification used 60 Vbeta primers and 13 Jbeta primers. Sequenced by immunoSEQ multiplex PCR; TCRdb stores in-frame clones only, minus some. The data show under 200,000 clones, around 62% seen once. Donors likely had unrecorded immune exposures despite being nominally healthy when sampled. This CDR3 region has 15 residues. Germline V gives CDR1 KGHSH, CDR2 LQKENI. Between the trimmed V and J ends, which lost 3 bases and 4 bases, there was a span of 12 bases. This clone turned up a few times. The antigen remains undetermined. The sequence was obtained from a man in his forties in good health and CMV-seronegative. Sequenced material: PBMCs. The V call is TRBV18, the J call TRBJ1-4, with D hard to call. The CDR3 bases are TGTGCCAGCTCACCCCCAGACGGACTTAATGAAAAACTGTTTTTT. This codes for CASSPPDGLNEKLFF. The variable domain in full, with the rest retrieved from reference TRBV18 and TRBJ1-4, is NAGVMQNPRHLVRRRGQEARLRCSPMKGHSHVYWYRQLPEEGLKFMVYLQKENIIDESGMPKERFSAEFPKEGPSILRIQQVVRGDSAAYFCASSPPDGLNEKLFFGSGTQLSVL.